This entry lists 12 T cell receptor beta chains sequenced from one sample in a study of Ad26.COV2.S vaccination and SARS-CoV-2 variants. Specified treatment: 15 to 20 received Ad26.COV2.S at low or high dose, single or two shots; a few received placebo; per-sample allocation not given. Samples came from day 63 after the first vaccine or placebo injection. Sequencing was performed with immunoSEQ multiplex PCR; in TCRdb, only in-frame clones are kept and a portion is missing. The profile shows 300,000 to 500,000 clones, 88% of them singletons. Sequencing used peripheral blood, obtained in a trial of Ad26.COV2.S vaccine versus placebo. All receptors derive from a person aged 18-60 years who received the Ad26.COV2.S COVID-19 vaccine or a placebo.

The chain couples TRBV19 to TRBJ2-1; the match to TRBD2 covers 8 bases. The trim removed 7 bases at V and 4 bases at J, leaving 3 bases unmatched. CDR3 size: 13 residues. CDR1 LNHDA and CDR2 SQIVND come from the germline V gene (reference sequence). This chain's CDR3 is CASNGGGYNEQFF. The DNA of the CDR3 is TGTGCCAGTAACGGGGGGGGATACAATGAGCAGTTCTTC.

The chain joins TRBV7-8 to TRBJ2-3, with 13 positions matching TRBD2. The CDR3 spans 14 residues. The ends lost 5 bases at V and 15 bases at J; junction bases unmatched: 11. CDR1 and CDR2 (germline): SGHVS, FQNEAQ. The CDR3 sequence: CASSLTSGGAYTYF. The CDR3 coding sequence is TGTGCCAGCAGCCTCACTAGCGGGGGGGCGTACACCTATTTT.

The rearrangement links TRBV19 to TRBJ1-2; tentatively, D is TRBD1 (5 bases). Germline V gene sequence: CDR1 LNHDA, CDR2 SQIVND (reference sequence). V lost 4 bases and J 8 bases, leaving 17 bases between the germline ends. This CDR3 comprises 14 residues. CDR3 DNA sequence: TGTGCCAGTAGTAAAGAGACAGATCAACAAGGCTACACCTTC. Protein product: CASSKETDQQGYTF.

The gene calls are TRBV7-9 and TRBJ2-3, with unresolved D. The germline V gene encodes CDR1 SEHNR and CDR2 FQNEAQ (reference sequence). The CDR3 has 13 residues. Trimming pared 0 bases from V and 6 bases from J, leaving 7 bases between. CDR3 sequence: CASSLAHKDTQYF. CDR3 nucleotide sequence: TGTGCCAGCAGCTTAGCGCATAAGGATACGCAGTATTTT. Supplemented by reference TRBV7-9 and TRBJ2-3, the full variable domain reads DTGVSQNPRHKITKRGQNVTFRCDPISEHNRLYWYRQTLGQGPEFLTYFQNEAQLEKSRLLSDRFSAERPKGSFSTLEIQRTEQGDSAMYLCASSLAHKDTQYFGPGTRLTVL.

The chain employs TRBV7-2 and TRBJ2-3, with TRBD2 matching 11 bases. V lost 1 base, J lost 6 bases, and 3 bases stayed unmatched. The CDR3 runs to 15 residues. From germline, CDR1 is SGHTA and CDR2 FQGNSA. In DNA form, the CDR3 reads TGTGCCAGCAGCTTAGGTGGGACTAGCGGTGATACGCAGTATTTT. Translated: CASSLGGTSGDTQYF.

CDR3 sequence: CASSLGTLSRAQYF. CDR3 bases: TGTGCCAGCAGCTTGGGGACTCTCTCGCGGGCGCAGTATTTT. The chain links TRBV7-9 to TRBJ2-3; possible D gene TRBD2, 6 bases. The CDR3 sequence is 14 residues long. The germline V gene has CDR1 SEHNR and CDR2 FQNEAQ (reference sequence). Trimming took off 3 bases at V and 10 bases at J, with 17 bases between the two ends.

This chain uses TRBV5-4 with TRBJ1-2; D not resolved. This CDR3 is built from 16 residues. Per the germline V gene, CDR1 is SGHNT and CDR2 is YYREEE (reference sequence). V shed 3 bases and J shed 12 bases, with 27 bases lying between them. The CDR3 loop is CASSSFVGPAGQRNTF. In DNA form, the CDR3 reads TGTGCCAGCAGCTCTTTCGTCGGGCCTGCCGGTCAGAGGAACACCTTC.

The rearrangement uses TRBV24-1 and TRBJ1-2; 7 bases align to TRBD1. The CDR3 has 14 amino acids. CDR1 is KGHDR and CDR2 is SFDVKD in the germline V gene. With 4 bases clipped from V and 6 bases from J, the junction kept 7 bases outside the gene matches. DNA for the CDR3: TGTGCCACCAGTGACCCAGACAGGGTTCATGGCTACACCTTC. Translation gives CATSDPDRVHGYTF.

A word on this clone: Different DNA sequences within this sample yield the same CDR3. This sequence joins TRBV27 and TRBJ2-2; no reliable D call. Germline CDR1 MNHEY, CDR2 SMNVEV (reference sequence). Trimming took off 5 bases at V and 1 base at J, with 5 bases between the two ends. This CDR3 has 13 residues. This CDR3 is CASSLGNTGELFF. DNA for the CDR3: TGTGCCAGCAGTCTCGGGAACACCGGGGAGCTGTTTTTT.

The rearrangement joins TRBV6-4 to TRBJ2-5; tentatively, D is TRBD1 (5 bases). Germline CDR1 reads MRHNA; CDR2 reads SNTAGT. CDR3 size: 13 residues. Trimming left V 4 bases short and J 5 bases short, with 11 bases between. In nucleotides, the CDR3 is TGTGCCAGCAGTGCGCTGCAGGGCGAGACCCAGTACTTC. This codes for CASSALQGETQYF.

Remarks on this clone: The same CDR3 is also encoded by other DNA sequences in this sample. The chain couples TRBV10-1 to TRBJ2-3; D gene unclear. This CDR3 is built from 12 residues. The V end was cut by 3 bases, the J end by 3 bases, with 4 bases between. CDR1 and CDR2 (germline): WNHNN, SYGVQD (reference sequence). The CDR3: CASSESTDTQYF. In DNA form, the CDR3 reads TGCGCCAGCAGTGAAAGTACAGATACGCAGTATTTT.

CDR3 loop: CASSDSGSPADTQYF. DNA for the CDR3: TGCGCCAGCAGTGACTCAGGTTCACCAGCAGATACGCAGTATTTT. The J gene is TRBJ2-3, the V gene TRBV10-1; D gene ambiguous. The germline V gene has CDR1 WNHNN and CDR2 SYGVQD (reference sequence). V was pared by 3 bases and J by 4 bases, with 14 bases between. CDR3 length: 15 amino acids.